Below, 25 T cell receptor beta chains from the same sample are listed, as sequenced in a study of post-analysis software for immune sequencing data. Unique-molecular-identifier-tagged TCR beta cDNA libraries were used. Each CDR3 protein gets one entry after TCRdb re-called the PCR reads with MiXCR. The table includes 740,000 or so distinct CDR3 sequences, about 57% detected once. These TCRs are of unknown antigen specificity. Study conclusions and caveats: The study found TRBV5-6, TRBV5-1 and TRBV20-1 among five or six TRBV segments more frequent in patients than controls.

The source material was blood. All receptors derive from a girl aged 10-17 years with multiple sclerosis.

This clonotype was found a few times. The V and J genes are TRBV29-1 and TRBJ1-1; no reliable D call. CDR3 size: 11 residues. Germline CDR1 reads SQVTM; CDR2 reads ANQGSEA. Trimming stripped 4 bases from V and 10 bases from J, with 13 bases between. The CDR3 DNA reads TGCAGCGTTGTTGAGGTCCCAGGAGCTTTCTTT. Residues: CSVVEVPGAFF.

This CDR3 reads CAISEPPGPQRLRTQYF. In DNA form, the CDR3 reads TGTGCCATCAGCGAACCACCGGGACCTCAAAGGTTACGGACCCAGTACTTC. The chain links TRBV10-3 to TRBJ2-7; possibly TRBD1 or TRBD2 for D (5 bases each). Matching the DNA end better, TRBJ2-5 makes the J call doubtful. There are 17 residues in the CDR3. Per germline, CDR1 ENHRY and CDR2 SYGVKD.

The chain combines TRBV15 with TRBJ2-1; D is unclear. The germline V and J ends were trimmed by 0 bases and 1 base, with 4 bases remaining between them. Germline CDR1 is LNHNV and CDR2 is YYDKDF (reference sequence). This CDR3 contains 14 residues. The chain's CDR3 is CATSRDPSYNEQFF. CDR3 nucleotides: TGTGCCACCAGCAGAGATCCATCCTACAATGAGCAGTTCTTC.

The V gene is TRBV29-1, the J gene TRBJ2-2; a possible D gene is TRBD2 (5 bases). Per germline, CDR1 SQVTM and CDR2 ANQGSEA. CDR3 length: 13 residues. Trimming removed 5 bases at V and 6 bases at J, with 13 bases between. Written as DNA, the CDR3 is TGCAGCGTTAGGGAGCCAGCGCCCGGGGAGCTGTTTTTT. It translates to CSVREPAPGELFF.

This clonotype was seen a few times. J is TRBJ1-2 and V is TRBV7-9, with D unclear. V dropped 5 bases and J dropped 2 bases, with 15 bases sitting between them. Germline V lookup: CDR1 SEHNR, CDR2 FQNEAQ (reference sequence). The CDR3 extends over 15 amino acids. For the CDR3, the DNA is TGTGCCAGCAGCCCACTGGGCTTGCAAAACTATGGCTACACCTTC. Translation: CASSPLGLQNYGYTF.

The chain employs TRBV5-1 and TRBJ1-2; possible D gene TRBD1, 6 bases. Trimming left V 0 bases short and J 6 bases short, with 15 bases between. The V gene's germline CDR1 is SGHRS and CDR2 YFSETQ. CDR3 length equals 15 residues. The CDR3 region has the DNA TGCGCCAGCAGCTTGGCAGGGGAAAGGAGGAATGGCTACACCTTC. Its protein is CASSLAGERRNGYTF.

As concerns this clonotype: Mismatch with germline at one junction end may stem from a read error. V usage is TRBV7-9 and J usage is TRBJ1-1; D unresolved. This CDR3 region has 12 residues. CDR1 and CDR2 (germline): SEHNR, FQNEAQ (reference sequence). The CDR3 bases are TGTGCCAGCAGCTCCAGGAACGCTGAAGCTTTCTTT. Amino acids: CASSSRNAEAFF.

Here the CDR3 DNA reads TGCAGCGTTAGGTCACGGGATTACTATGGCTACACCTTC. The encoded protein is CSVRSRDYYGYTF. The chain recombines TRBV29-1 with TRBJ1-2, with D unresolved. The CDR3 runs to 13 residues. Deletions cut 5 bases from V and 3 bases from J, with 13 bases between. Germline values: CDR1 SQVTM, CDR2 ANQGSEA. Looking up the rest from reference TRBV29-1 and TRBJ1-2 gives the full variable domain: SAVISQKPSRDICQRGTSLTIQCQVDSQVTMMFWYRQQPGQSLTLIATANQGSEATYESGFVIDKFPISRPNLTFSTLTVSNMSPEDSSIYLCSVRSRDYYGYTFGSGTRLTVV.

CDR3: CASSLVVGPPNEQFF. CDR3 DNA sequence: TGTGCCAGCAGCTTAGTCGTTGGGCCCCCCAATGAGCAGTTCTTC. This chain connects TRBV7-8 to TRBJ2-1; D is unclear. This CDR3 contains 15 residues. Germline CDR1 reads SGHVS; CDR2 reads FQNEAQ. With 1 base removed from V and 6 bases from J, the gap between germline ends came to 13 bases.

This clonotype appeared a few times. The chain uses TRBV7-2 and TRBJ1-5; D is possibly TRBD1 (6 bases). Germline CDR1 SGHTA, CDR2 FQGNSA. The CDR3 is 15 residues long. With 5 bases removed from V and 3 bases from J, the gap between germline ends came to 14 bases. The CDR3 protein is CASSAQGLPNQPQHF. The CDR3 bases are TGTGCCAGCAGCGCACAGGGTCTCCCCAATCAGCCCCAGCATTTT. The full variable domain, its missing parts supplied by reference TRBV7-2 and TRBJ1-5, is GAGVSQSPSNKVTEKGKDVELRCDPISGHTALYWYRQSLGQGLEFLIYFQGNSAPDKSGLPSDRFSAERTGGSVSTLTIQRTQQEDSAVYLCASSAQGLPNQPQHFGDGTRLSIL.

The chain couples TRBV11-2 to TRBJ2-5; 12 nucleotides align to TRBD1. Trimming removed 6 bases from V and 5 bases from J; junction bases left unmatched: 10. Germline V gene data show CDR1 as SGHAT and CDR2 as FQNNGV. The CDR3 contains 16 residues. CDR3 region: CASRRSWGQGAETQYF. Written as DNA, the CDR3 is TGTGCCAGCAGACGAAGCTGGGGACAGGGGGCTGAGACCCAGTACTTC.

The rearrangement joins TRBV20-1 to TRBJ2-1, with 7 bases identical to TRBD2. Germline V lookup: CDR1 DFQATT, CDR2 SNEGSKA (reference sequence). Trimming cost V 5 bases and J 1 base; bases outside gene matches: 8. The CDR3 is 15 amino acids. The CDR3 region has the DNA TGCAGTGCTTTTGGGCGGGAGACGTCCTACAATGAGCAGTTCTTC. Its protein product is CSAFGRETSYNEQFF.

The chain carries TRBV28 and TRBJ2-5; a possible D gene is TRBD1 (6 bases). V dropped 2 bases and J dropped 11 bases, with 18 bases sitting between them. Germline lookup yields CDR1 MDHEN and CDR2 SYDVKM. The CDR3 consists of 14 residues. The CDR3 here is CASSLSARGAVQYF. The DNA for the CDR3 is TGTGCCAGCAGTTTAAGTGCCAGGGGAGCGGTGCAGTACTTC.

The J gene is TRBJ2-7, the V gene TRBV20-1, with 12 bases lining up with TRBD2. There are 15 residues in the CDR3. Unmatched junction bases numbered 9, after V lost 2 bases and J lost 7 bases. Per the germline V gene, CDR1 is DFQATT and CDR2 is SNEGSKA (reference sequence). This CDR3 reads CSARSRLAGVSEQYF. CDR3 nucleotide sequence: TGCAGTGCTAGATCAAGACTAGCGGGAGTATCTGAGCAGTACTTC.

DNA of the CDR3: TGTGCCAGCAGTTCATACAGGGGCGAATATGGCTACACCTTC. Its protein product is CASSSYRGEYGYTF. The V gene is TRBV27, the J gene TRBJ1-2; 7 positions match TRBD1. J gave up 5 bases and V 4 bases, and 7 bases lay outside the gene matches. The CDR3 extends over 14 amino acids. Germline-derived CDR1 and CDR2 are MNHEY and SMNVEV (reference sequence).

DNA for the CDR3: TGTGCCAGCAGCAAGGAAAACTTGGGACTAGCGGGAGGGCCTCACGAGCAGTACTTC. Translation gives CASSKENLGLAGGPHEQYF. The chain couples TRBV21-1 to TRBJ2-7; the table's D gene call, TRBD2, was not cross checked with the DNA. TRBV21-1 has pseudogene status. The CDR3 sequence is 19 residues long.

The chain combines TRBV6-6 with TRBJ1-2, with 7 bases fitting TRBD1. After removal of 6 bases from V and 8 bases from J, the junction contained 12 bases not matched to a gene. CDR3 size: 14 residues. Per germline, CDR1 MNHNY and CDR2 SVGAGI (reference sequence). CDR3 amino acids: CASRTDRVEGGYTF. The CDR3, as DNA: TGTGCCAGCAGGACCGACAGGGTCGAGGGAGGCTACACCTTC.

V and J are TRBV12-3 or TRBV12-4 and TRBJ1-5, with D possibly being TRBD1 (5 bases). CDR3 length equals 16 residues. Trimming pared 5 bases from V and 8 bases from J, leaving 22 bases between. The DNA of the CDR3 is TGTGCCAGCAGTCCCCACCTCAACCCTGGGGGTAAGCCCCAGCATTTT. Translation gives CASSPHLNPGGKPQHF.

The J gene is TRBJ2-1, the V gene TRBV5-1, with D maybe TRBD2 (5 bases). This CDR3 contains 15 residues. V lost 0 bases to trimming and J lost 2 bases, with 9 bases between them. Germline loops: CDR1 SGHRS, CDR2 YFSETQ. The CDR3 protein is CASSLEAGTYNEQFF. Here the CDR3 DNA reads TGCGCCAGCAGCTTGGAGGCCGGGACCTACAATGAGCAGTTCTTC. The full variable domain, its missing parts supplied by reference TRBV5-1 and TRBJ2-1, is KAGVTQTPRYLIKTRGQQVTLSCSPISGHRSVSWYQQTPGQGLQFLFEYFSETQRNKGNFPGRFSGRQFSNSRSEMNVSTLELGDSALYLCASSLEAGTYNEQFFGPGTRLTVL.

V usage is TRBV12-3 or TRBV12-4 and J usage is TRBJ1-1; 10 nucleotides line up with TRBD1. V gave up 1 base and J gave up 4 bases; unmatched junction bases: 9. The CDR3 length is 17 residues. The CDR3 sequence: CASSLGDRGLVGTEAFF. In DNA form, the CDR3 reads TGTGCCAGCAGTTTAGGGGACAGGGGCTTGGTAGGCACTGAAGCTTTCTTT.

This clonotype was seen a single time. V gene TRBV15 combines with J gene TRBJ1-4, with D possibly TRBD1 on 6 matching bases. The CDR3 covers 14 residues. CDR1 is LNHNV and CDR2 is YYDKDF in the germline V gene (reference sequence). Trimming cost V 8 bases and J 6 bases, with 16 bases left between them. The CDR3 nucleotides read TGTGCCACCTCCCGACAGGCTCGGCATGAAAAACTGTTTTTT. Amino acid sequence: CATSRQARHEKLFF.

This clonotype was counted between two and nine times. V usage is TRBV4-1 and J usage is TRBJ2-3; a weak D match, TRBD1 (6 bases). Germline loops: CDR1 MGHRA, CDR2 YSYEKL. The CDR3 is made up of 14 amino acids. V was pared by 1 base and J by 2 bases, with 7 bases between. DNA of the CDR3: TGCGCCAGCAGCCAAGGGGACAACACAGATACGCAGTATTTT. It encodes CASSQGDNTDTQYF.

The CDR3 DNA sequence: TGCGCCAGCAGCATTGAAACGGGACAGCCCCAGCATTTT. Translating it yields CASSIETGQPQHF. This rearrangement joins TRBV5-1 to TRBJ1-5, with D unresolved. This CDR3 region has 13 residues. Germline V gene sequence: CDR1 SGHRS, CDR2 YFSETQ. V lost 4 bases and J lost 7, with 12 bases in between.

CDR3 DNA sequence: TGTGCCAGCAACCTTCGACAGACCAGGGGCTATGGCTACACCTTC. Amino acid sequence: CASNLRQTRGYGYTF. The chain carries TRBV7-6 and TRBJ1-2; D perhaps matches TRBD1 (6 bases). The ends were cut back, 7 bases at V and 4 bases at J, with 19 bases in the middle. CDR3 length: 15 residues. Germline CDR1 and CDR2: SGHVS and FNYEAQ.

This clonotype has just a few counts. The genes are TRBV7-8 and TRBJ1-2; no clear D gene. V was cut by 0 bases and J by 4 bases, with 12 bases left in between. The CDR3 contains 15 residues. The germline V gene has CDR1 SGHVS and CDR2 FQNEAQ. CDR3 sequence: CASSLATSPAYGYTF. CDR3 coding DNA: TGTGCCAGCAGCTTAGCAACCTCGCCAGCCTATGGCTACACCTTC. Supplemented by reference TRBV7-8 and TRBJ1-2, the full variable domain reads GAGVSQSPRYKVAKRGQDVALRCDPISGHVSLFWYQQALGQGPEFLTYFQNEAQLDKSGLPSDRFFAERPEGSVSTLKIQRTQQEDSAVYLCASSLATSPAYGYTFGSGTRLTVV.